One sample yielded the 28 T cell receptor beta chains listed below, sequenced in a study of control samples from healthy donors and cancer patients. Sequenced by immunoSEQ multiplex PCR; TCRdb stores in-frame clones only, minus some. The sample shows around 80,000 clones, about 89% of them seen only once. The sequenced sample was blood. These receptors were collected from a man aged 45-60 years in good health.

The chain has TRBV7-8 and TRBJ2-7; TRBD1 matches at 7 bases. The V and J ends lost 3 bases and 3 bases, in that order; junction bases with no gene match: 5. The CDR3 sequence is 14 residues long. CDR1 is SGHVS, CDR2 FQNEAQ, per germline. The CDR3 is CASSLGTVNYEQYV. As DNA, the CDR3 is TGTGCCAGCAGCTTGGGGACAGTCAACTACGAGCAGTACGTC.

The chain uses TRBV5-4 and TRBJ2-2; TRBD2 matches 14 bases. In germline, CDR1 is SGHNT, CDR2 YYREEE (reference sequence). Losses at the gene ends were 4 bases for V and 2 bases for J; bases not matched to a gene: 4. This CDR3 contains 17 residues. The CDR3 loop reads CASSRGLAGENTGELFF. In DNA, the CDR3 is TGTGCCAGCAGCAGGGGACTAGCGGGAGAAAACACCGGGGAGCTGTTTTTT.

The chain is built from TRBV5-1 and TRBJ1-1, with D perhaps TRBD1 (6 bases). Germline CDR1 and CDR2: SGHRS and YFSETQ. The ends were cut back, 3 bases at V and 2 bases at J, with 11 bases in the middle. This CDR3 has 14 amino acids. The CDR3 nucleotides read TGCGCCAGCAGCTACTCAGGGACAAACACTGAAGCTTTCTTT. This sequence encodes CASSYSGTNTEAFF.

This clone was detected only once. The chain has TRBV4-3 and TRBJ2-1; 9 nucleotides agree with TRBD2. The junction had 3 bases not matched to a gene; V was cut back by 0 bases and J by 3 bases. CDR3 length: 16 residues. The germline gives CDR1 LGHNA, CDR2 YSLEER. The CDR3 is CASSQEASGVYNEQFF. The DNA of the CDR3 is TGCGCCAGCAGCCAAGAGGCTAGCGGGGTCTACAATGAGCAGTTCTTC.

This chain links TRBV18 with TRBJ1-2, with 7 nucleotides matching TRBD1. In germline, CDR1 is KGHSH, CDR2 LQKENI. The CDR3 contains 14 residues. Trimming took 5 bases from V and 3 from J; bases not matched to a gene: 6. CDR3 sequence reads: CASSTGTADYGYTF. CDR3 coding DNA: TGTGCCAGCTCAACTGGGACAGCGGACTATGGCTACACCTTC. The whole variable domain, remainder taken from reference TRBV18 and TRBJ1-2, is NAGVMQNPRHLVRRRGQEARLRCSPMKGHSHVYWYRQLPEEGLKFMVYLQKENIIDESGMPKERFSAEFPKEGPSILRIQQVVRGDSAAYFCASSTGTADYGYTFGSGTRLTVV.

This clone was observed once. CDR3 nucleotide sequence: TGTGCCAGCAGCCTCCTAGGGGCGGCTGGGGCCAACGTCCTGACTTTC. Its protein is CASSLLGAAGANVLTF. The chain carries TRBV11-3 and TRBJ2-6, with D maybe TRBD1 (5 bases). Trimming pared 5 bases from V and 2 bases from J, leaving 13 bases between. The CDR3 extends over 16 amino acids. Germline V gene data show CDR1 as SGHNT and CDR2 as YENEEA.

J is TRBJ1-1 and V is TRBV7-8; D not resolved. This CDR3 region has 15 residues. V lost 3 bases, J lost 0 bases, and 11 bases lay in between. From germline, CDR1 is SGHVS and CDR2 FQNEAQ. As DNA, the CDR3 is TGTGCCAGCAGCTTGTTGGAGCCCATGAACACTGAAGCTTTCTTT. This gives the protein CASSLLEPMNTEAFF.

Only a few counts were recorded for this clone. V is TRBV2 and J is TRBJ1-3; perhaps TRBD1 as D (6 bases). Between the trimmed V and J ends, which lost 3 bases and 0 bases, there was a span of 18 bases. The CDR3 extends over 18 amino acids. Germline values: CDR1 SNHLY, CDR2 FYNNEI. The CDR3 bases are TGTGCCAGCAGTGACCCAGGACAGATGCCTCGCTCTGGAAACACCATATATTTT. It translates to CASSDPGQMPRSGNTIYF.

This chain uses TRBV10-3 with TRBJ1-2; D is unclear. The V gene's germline CDR1 is ENHRY and CDR2 SYGVKD. This CDR3 region has 15 residues. V lost 4 bases, J lost 0 bases, and 12 bases lay in between. The CDR3 nucleotides are TGTGCCATCAGTGCGGCGGCAGCCTCTAACTATGGCTACACCTTC. This codes for CAISAAAASNYGYTF.

The chain employs TRBV9 and TRBJ2-2; TRBD1 is a possible D gene (5 bases). Germline V gene sequence: CDR1 SGDLS, CDR2 YYNGEE. This CDR3 comprises 16 residues. V was cut by 3 bases and J by 1 base, with 13 bases left in between. The CDR3 DNA reads as TGTGCCAGCAGCGCCTTTGCGCAGGGGAACACCGGGGAGCTGTTTTTT. Translating it yields CASSAFAQGNTGELFF.

The rearrangement joins TRBV4-1 to TRBJ1-6, with 10 nucleotides matching TRBD1. CDR1 and CDR2 (germline): MGHRA, YSYEKL. Trimming took 0 bases from V and 10 from J; bases not matched to a gene: 9. CDR3 length: 17 amino acids. The CDR3 loop is CASSQEVGDRGSSPLHF. CDR3 in DNA: TGCGCCAGCAGCCAAGAAGTGGGGGACAGGGGATCCTCACCCCTCCACTTT.

The chain has TRBV7-9 and TRBJ1-4; D may be TRBD1 (5 bases). Looked up from germline, CDR1 is SEHNR and CDR2 is FQNEAQ (reference sequence). The CDR3 has 11 amino acids. The V end was cut by 6 bases, the J end by 16 bases, with 15 bases between. CDR3 coding DNA: TGTGCCAGCAGTAGACCGGGACTGCCGTTTTTT. It specifies CASSRPGLPFF.

This chain joins TRBV9 and TRBJ1-1, with D unresolved. CDR1 is SGDLS, CDR2 YYNGEE, per germline. Deletions cut 0 bases from V and 6 bases from J, with 9 bases between. The CDR3 has 13 amino acids. The CDR3 bases are TGTGCCAGCAGCGTAGGTGATAAGGCTGAAGCTTTCTTT. It translates to CASSVGDKAEAFF. The variable domain in full, completed from reference TRBV9 and TRBJ1-1, reads DSGVTQTPKHLITATGQRVTLRCSPRSGDLSVYWYQQSLDQGLQFLIQYYNGEERAKGNILERFSAQQFPDLHSELNLSSLELGDSALYFCASSVGDKAEAFFGQGTRLTVV.

This sequence joins TRBV19 and TRBJ2-1, with 8 positions matching TRBD2. V lost 6 bases to trimming and J lost 4 bases; unmatched junction nucleotides: 8. This CDR3 is built from 15 residues. Germline V lookup: CDR1 LNHDA, CDR2 SQIVND (reference sequence). The CDR3 protein is CASRRTSLPYNEQFF. CDR3 DNA sequence: TGTGCCAGTAGAAGGACTAGCCTTCCATACAATGAGCAGTTCTTC.

The rearrangement uses TRBV18 and TRBJ2-7; D ambiguous. This CDR3 contains 11 residues. With 5 bases removed from V and 7 bases from J, the gap between germline ends came to 9 bases. The germline V gene encodes CDR1 KGHSH and CDR2 LQKENI. The CDR3: CASSSRQEQYF. The CDR3 nucleotides read TGTGCCAGCTCATCCCGGCAGGAGCAGTACTTC.

This clone was recorded a few times. The chain couples TRBV4-1 to TRBJ1-4; 8 positions agree with TRBD1. The germline V gene encodes CDR1 MGHRA and CDR2 YSYEKL. V lost 4 bases, J lost 8 bases, and 6 bases stayed unmatched. The CDR3 loop spans 14 amino acids. The CDR3 sequence is CASSPRQGSEKLFF. Written as DNA, the CDR3 is TGCGCCAGCAGCCCGAGACAGGGGAGCGAAAAACTGTTTTTT.

The chain uses TRBV9 and TRBJ2-2; 11 nucleotides match TRBD2. CDR3 length: 16 residues. The junction had 3 bases not matched to a gene; V was cut back by 4 bases and J by 1 base. Germline V gene lookup returns CDR1 SGDLS and CDR2 YYNGEE. The CDR3 coding sequence is TGTGCCAGCAGCACCACTAGCGGGGGGAACACCGGGGAGCTGTTTTTT. It yields the protein CASSTTSGGNTGELFF.

The V gene is TRBV7-8, the J gene TRBJ2-5; 14 bases are shared with TRBD2. The CDR3 sequence is 18 residues long. Germline loops: CDR1 SGHVS, CDR2 FQNEAQ. The junction had 8 bases not matched to a gene; V was cut back by 1 base and J by 4 bases. The CDR3: CASSLVAGTSGRRETQYF. The DNA for the CDR3 is TGTGCCAGCAGCTTAGTGGCGGGGACTAGCGGGAGACGAGAGACCCAGTACTTC.

A single count supports this clone. The DNA for the CDR3 is TGTGCCAGCAGTTACGGCCGTCCCGGCTCTGGAAACACCATATATTTT. Translated: CASSYGRPGSGNTIYF. V is TRBV6-5 and J is TRBJ1-3, with no clear D. V lost 2 bases to trimming and J lost 0 bases, with 11 bases between them. This CDR3 is built from 16 residues. From germline, CDR1 is MNHEY and CDR2 SVGAGI.

The chain uses TRBV13 and TRBJ2-4, with 7 bases lining up with TRBD1. Germline trimming cut 5 bases from V and 6 bases from J; bases unmatched to any gene: 13. The germline V gene has CDR1 PRHDT and CDR2 FYEKMQ (reference sequence). The CDR3 is 16 amino acids. The CDR3 DNA reads TGTGCCAGCAGCCCCCCCCCGAGGACAGGCGGAAACATTCAGTACTTC. Its protein is CASSPPPRTGGNIQYF.

As to this clone: A junction boundary mismatches the germline segment, possibly from a read error. The gene calls are TRBV28 and TRBJ2-1, with D possibly being TRBD1 (6 bases). Germline loops: CDR1 MDHEN, CDR2 SYDVKM. The CDR3 runs 11 residues. Written as DNA, the CDR3 is TGTGCCGTCCACCGAACAGGGAATTGGCTCTTC. Amino acid sequence: CAVHRTGNWLF.

This chain uses TRBV12-3 or TRBV12-4 with TRBJ2-2; D uncertain. The CDR3 is made up of 13 amino acids. Trimming removed 3 bases from V and 3 bases from J, with 5 bases in between. DNA for the CDR3: TGTGCCAGCAGTTTTAAGGACACCGGGGAGCTGTTTTTT. Amino acids: CASSFKDTGELFF.

The gene calls are TRBV4-1 and TRBJ1-5, with no clear D. CDR3 size: 13 residues. Germline CDR1 MGHRA, CDR2 YSYEKL. The V and J ends lost 1 base and 3 bases respectively, with 4 bases between them. CDR3 sequence (DNA): TGCGCCAGCAGCCAAGGATTCAATCAGCCCCAGCATTTT. Encoded protein: CASSQGFNQPQHF.

V usage is TRBV5-8 and J usage is TRBJ1-1; D ambiguous. Germline V lookup: CDR1 SGHTS, CDR2 YDEGEE. Trimming took 2 bases from V and 0 from J, leaving 8 bases between them. The CDR3 has 14 residues. For the CDR3, the DNA is TGTGCCAGCAGCTTCGGCACCCTGAACACTGAAGCTTTCTTT. This gives the protein CASSFGTLNTEAFF.

This clone was detected a few times. The V gene is TRBV20-1, the J gene TRBJ1-4; 8 bases are shared with TRBD1. The CDR3 has 15 amino acids. Germline V lookup: CDR1 DFQATT, CDR2 SNEGSKA (reference sequence). V shed 3 bases, J shed 7 bases, and the junction held 10 bases outside the gene matches. Written as DNA, the CDR3 is TGCAGTGCTAGTGCCTACAGGGGGACCGGTGAAAAACTGTTTTTT. This gives the protein CSASAYRGTGEKLFF.

The chain joins TRBV9 to TRBJ2-1; D perhaps matches TRBD2 (6 bases). Trimming pared 3 bases from V and 10 bases from J, leaving 11 bases between. The CDR3 runs to 12 residues. Germline V gene sequence: CDR1 SGDLS, CDR2 YYNGEE. Here the CDR3 reads CASSAWDSEQFF. The CDR3 DNA reads as TGTGCCAGCAGCGCCTGGGACTCGGAGCAGTTCTTC.

The chain combines TRBV27 with TRBJ1-6; TRBD1 matches 7 bases. In germline, CDR1 is MNHEY, CDR2 SMNVEV (reference sequence). The CDR3 runs 16 residues. The ends lost 5 bases at V and 9 bases at J; junction bases unmatched: 13. CDR3 in DNA: TGTGCCAGCAGTCAAGACAGGGAATTAGGTGGTTCACCCCTCCACTTT. This translates into CASSQDRELGGSPLHF.

J is TRBJ1-5 and V is TRBV6-4; a possible D gene is TRBD1 (6 bases). Germline V lookup: CDR1 MRHNA, CDR2 SNTAGT. V dropped 5 bases and J dropped 10 bases, with 15 bases sitting between them. The CDR3 contains 13 residues. This CDR3 reads CASSYRADGPQHF. The CDR3 bases are TGTGCCAGCAGTTACAGGGCCGATGGTCCCCAGCATTTT.